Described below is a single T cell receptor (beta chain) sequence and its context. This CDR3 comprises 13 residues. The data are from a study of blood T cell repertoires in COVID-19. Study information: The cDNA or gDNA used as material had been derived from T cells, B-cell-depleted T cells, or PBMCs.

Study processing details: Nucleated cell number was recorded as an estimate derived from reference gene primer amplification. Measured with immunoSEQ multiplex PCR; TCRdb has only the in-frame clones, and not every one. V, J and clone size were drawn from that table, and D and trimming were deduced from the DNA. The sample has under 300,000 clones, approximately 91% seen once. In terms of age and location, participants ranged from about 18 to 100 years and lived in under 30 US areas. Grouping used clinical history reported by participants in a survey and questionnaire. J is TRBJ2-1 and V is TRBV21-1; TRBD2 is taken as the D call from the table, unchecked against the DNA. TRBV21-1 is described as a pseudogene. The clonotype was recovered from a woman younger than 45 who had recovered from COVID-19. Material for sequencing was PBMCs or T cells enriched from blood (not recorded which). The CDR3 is CASRLAGGNEQFF. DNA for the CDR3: TGTGCCAGCAGACTAGCGGGAGGCAATGAGCAGTTCTTC.